This TCR beta chain came from a study of T cell repertoires and Cas9 in healthy adults. Study details: SpCas9-reactive CD4 and CD8 T cells were characterized for potency, cytotoxicity and lineage. Study outcomes and limitations: SpCas9-reactive regulatory T cells reportedly mitigated SpCas9-reactive effector T cells in vitro.

Of note for this clone: As yet, its antigen is unknown.

Measured with immunoSEQ multiplex PCR; TCRdb has only the in-frame clones, and not every one. The profile shows more than 20,000 clones, around 90% of them singletons. The CDR3 runs to 11 residues. Trimming cost V 8 bases and J 5 bases, with 9 bases left between them. Germline CDR1 reads SNHLY; CDR2 reads FYNNEI. The chain couples TRBV2 to TRBJ1-2; D ambiguous. The specimen was CD4+ effector T cells (CD127+, CD25-, CD137-, CD154-) from PBMCs; culture status not recorded. This receptor was taken from a human donor in good health. CDR3 amino acids: CASQKTYGYTF. Written as DNA, the CDR3 is TGTGCCAGCCAGAAAACGTATGGCTACACCTTC. The full variable domain, rest sourced from reference TRBV2 and TRBJ1-2, is EPEVTQTPSHQVTQMGQEVILRCVPISNHLYFYWYRQILGQKVEFLVSFYNNEISEKSEIFDDQFSVERPDGSNFTLKIRSTKLEDSAMYFCASQKTYGYTFGSGTRLTVV.